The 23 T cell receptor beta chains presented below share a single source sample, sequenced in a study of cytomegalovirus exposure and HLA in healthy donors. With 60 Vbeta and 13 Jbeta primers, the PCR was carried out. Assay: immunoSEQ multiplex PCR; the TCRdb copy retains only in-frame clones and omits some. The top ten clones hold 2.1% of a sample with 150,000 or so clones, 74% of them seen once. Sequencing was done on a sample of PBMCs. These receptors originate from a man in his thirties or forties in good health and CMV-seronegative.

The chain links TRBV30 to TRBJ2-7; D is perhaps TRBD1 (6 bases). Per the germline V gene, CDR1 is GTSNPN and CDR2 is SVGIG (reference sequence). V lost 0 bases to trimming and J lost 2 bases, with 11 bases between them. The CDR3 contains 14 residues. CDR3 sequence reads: CAWSVPDRTYEQYF. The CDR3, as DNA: TGTGCCTGGAGTGTACCTGACAGGACCTACGAGCAGTACTTC.

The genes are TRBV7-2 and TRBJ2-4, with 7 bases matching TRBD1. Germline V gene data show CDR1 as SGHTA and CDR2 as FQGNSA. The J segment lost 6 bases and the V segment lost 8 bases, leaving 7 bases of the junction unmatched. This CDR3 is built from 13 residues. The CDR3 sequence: CASSQGVGNIQYF. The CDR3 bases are TGTGCCAGCTCGCAGGGGGTAGGAAACATTCAGTACTTC.

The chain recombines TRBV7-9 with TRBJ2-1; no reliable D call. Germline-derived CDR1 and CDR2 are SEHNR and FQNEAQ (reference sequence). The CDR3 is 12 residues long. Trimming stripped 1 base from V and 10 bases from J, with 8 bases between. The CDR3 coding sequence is TGTGCCAGCAGCTTAGTTAGTTCCGAGCAGTTCTTC. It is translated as CASSLVSSEQFF.

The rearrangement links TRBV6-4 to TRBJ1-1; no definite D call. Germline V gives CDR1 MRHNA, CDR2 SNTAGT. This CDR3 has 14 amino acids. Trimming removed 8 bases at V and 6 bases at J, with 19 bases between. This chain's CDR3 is CASRLGIRSAEAFF. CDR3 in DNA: TGTGCCAGCCGCCTCGGGATCAGGAGCGCTGAAGCTTTCTTT.

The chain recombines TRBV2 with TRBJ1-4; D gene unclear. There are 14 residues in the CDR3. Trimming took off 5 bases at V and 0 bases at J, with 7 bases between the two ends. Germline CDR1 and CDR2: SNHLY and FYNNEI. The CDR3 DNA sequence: TGTGCCAGCAGTCAACAGACAACTAATGAAAAACTGTTTTTT. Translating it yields CASSQQTTNEKLFF.

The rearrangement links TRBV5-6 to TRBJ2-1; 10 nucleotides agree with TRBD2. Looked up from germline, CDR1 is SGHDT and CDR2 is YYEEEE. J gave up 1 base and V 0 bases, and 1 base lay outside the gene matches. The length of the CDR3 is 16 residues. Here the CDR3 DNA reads TGTGCCAGCAGCTTGGGAGCGGGGGGGTCCTACAATGAGCAGTTCTTC. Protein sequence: CASSLGAGGSYNEQFF.

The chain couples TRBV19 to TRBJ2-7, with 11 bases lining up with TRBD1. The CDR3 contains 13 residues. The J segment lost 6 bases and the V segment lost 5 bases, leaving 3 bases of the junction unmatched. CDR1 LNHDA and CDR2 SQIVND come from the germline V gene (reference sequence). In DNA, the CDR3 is TGTGCCAGTAGTGTGGGACAGGGGGGCGAGCAGTACTTC. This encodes CASSVGQGGEQYF.

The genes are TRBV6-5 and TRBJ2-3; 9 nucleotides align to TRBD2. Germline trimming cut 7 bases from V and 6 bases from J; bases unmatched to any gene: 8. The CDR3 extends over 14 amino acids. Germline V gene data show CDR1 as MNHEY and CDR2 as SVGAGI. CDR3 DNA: TGTGCCAGCACCCGAACCGGGACTAGCGATACGCAGTATTTT. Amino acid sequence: CASTRTGTSDTQYF.

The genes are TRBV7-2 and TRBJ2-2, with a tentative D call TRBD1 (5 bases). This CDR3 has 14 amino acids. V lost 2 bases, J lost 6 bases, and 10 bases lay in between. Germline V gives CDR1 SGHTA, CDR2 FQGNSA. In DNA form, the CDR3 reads TGTGCCAGCAGCTTACAGGGTTCGGCCGGGGAGCTGTTTTTT. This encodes CASSLQGSAGELFF. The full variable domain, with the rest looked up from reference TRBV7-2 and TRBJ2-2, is GAGVSQSPSNKVTEKGKDVELRCDPISGHTALYWYRQSLGQGLEFLIYFQGNSAPDKSGLPSDRFSAERTGGSVSTLTIQRTQQEDSAVYLCASSLQGSAGELFFGEGSRLTVL.

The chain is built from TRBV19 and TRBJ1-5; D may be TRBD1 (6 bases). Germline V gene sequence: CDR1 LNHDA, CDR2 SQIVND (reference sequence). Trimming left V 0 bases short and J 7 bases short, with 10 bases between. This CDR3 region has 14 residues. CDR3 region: CASSIEGARQPQHF. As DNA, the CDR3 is TGTGCCAGTAGTATAGAGGGGGCTCGGCAGCCCCAGCATTTT.

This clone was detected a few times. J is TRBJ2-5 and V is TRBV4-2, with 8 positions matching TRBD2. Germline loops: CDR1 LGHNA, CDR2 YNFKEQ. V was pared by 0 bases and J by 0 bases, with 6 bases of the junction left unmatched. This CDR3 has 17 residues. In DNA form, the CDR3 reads TGTGCCAGCAGCCAAGAGCCGGGGGGGGTGTACCAAGAGACCCAGTACTTC. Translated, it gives CASSQEPGGVYQETQYF.

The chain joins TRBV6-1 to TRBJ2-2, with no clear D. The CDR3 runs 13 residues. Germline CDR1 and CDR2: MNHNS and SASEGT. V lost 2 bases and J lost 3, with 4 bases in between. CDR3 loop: CASSEQDTGELFF. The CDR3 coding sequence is TGTGCCAGCAGTGAACAGGACACCGGGGAGCTGTTTTTT.

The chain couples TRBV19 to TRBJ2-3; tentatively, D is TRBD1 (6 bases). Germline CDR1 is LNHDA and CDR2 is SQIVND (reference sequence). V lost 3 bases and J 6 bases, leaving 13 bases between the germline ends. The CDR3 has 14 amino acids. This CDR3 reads CASSIQGSRDTQYF. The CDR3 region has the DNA TGTGCCAGTAGTATCCAGGGGTCGCGGGATACGCAGTATTTT.

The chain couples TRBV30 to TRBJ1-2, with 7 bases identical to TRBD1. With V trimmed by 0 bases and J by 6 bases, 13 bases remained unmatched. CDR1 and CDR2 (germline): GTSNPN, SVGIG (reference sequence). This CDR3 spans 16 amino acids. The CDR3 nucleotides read TGTGCCTGGAGTGTACTGGGCACAGGGGCTCAGCATGGCTACACCTTC. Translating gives CAWSVLGTGAQHGYTF.

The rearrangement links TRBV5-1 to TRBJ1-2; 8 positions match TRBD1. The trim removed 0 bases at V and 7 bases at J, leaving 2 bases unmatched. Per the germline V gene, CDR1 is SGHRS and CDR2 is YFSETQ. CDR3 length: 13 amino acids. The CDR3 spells CASSLETGGGYTF. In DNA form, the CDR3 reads TGCGCCAGCAGCTTGGAAACAGGGGGTGGCTACACCTTC.

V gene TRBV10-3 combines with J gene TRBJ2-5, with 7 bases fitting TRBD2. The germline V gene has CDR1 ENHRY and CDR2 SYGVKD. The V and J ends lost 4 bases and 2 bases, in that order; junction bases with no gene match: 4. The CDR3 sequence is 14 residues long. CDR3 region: CAISVLGGQETQYF. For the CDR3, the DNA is TGTGCCATCAGTGTCTTGGGGGGGCAAGAGACCCAGTACTTC.

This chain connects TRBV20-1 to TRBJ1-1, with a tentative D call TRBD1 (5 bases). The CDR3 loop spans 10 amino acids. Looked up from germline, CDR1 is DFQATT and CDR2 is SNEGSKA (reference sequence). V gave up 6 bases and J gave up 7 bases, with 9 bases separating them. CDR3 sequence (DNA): TGCAGTGCCCCGGGACTTGAAGCTTTCTTT. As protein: CSAPGLEAFF.

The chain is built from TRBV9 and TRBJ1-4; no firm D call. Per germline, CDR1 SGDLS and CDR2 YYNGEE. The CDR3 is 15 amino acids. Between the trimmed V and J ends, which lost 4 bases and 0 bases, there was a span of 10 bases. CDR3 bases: TGTGCCAGCAGCCCCGGGTTGGCAACTAATGAAAAACTGTTTTTT. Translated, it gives CASSPGLATNEKLFF.

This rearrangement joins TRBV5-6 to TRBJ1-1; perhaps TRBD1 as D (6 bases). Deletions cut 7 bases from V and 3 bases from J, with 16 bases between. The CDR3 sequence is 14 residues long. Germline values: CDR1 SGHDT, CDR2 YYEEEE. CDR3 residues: CASGDGTTYTEAFF. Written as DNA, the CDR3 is TGTGCCAGCGGCGACGGGACAACTTACACTGAAGCTTTCTTT. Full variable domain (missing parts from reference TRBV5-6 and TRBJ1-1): DAGVTQSPTHLIKTRGQQVTLRCSPKSGHDTVSWYQQALGQGPQFIFQYYEEEERQRGNFPDRFSGHQFPNYSSELNVNALLLGDSALYLCASGDGTTYTEAFFGQGTRLTVV.

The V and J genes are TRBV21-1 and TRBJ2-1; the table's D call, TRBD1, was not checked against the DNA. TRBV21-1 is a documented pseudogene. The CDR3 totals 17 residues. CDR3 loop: CASSKVSIGGVSGEQFF. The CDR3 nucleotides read TGTGCCAGCAGCAAAGTAAGTATAGGGGGCGTTTCTGGAGAGCAGTTCTTC.

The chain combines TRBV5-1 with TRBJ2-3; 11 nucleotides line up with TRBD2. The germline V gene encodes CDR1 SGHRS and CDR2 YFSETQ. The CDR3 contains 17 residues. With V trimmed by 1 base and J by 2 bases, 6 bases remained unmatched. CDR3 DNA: TGCGCCAGCAGCTTGAAGCCTAGCGGGGGGCCCACAGATACGCAGTATTTT. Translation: CASSLKPSGGPTDTQYF.

This CDR3 reads CSAFQGDEQYF. In DNA form, the CDR3 reads TGCAGTGCTTTCCAGGGTGACGAGCAGTACTTC. The J gene is TRBJ2-7, the V gene TRBV20-1; D might be TRBD1 (5 bases). The V and J ends lost 5 bases and 5 bases respectively, with 10 bases between them. This CDR3 spans 11 amino acids. Germline-derived CDR1 and CDR2 are DFQATT and SNEGSKA (reference sequence).

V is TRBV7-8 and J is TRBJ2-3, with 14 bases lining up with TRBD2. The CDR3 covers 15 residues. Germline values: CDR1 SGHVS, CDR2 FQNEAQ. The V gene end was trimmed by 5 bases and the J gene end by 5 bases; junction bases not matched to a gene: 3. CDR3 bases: TGTGCCAGCAGCAGACTAGCGGGGGGGCAAGATACGCAGTATTTT. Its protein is CASSRLAGGQDTQYF. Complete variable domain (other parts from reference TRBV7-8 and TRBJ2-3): GAGVSQSPRYKVAKRGQDVALRCDPISGHVSLFWYQQALGQGPEFLTYFQNEAQLDKSGLPSDRFFAERPEGSVSTLKIQRTQQEDSAVYLCASSRLAGGQDTQYFGPGTRLTVL.